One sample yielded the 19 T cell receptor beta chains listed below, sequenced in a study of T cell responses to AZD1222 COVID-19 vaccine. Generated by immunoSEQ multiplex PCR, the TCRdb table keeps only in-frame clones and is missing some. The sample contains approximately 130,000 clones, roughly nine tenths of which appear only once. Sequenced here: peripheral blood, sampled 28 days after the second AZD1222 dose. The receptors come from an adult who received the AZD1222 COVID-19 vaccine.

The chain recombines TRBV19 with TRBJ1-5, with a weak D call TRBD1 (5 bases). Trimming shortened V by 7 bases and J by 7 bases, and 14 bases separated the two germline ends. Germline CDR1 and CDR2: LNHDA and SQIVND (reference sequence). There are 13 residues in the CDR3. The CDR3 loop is CASKVTGTQPQHF. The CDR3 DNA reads TGTGCCAGTAAGGTAACAGGTACACAGCCCCAGCATTTT.

The CDR3 DNA follows: TGTGCCAGCAGGGGGGCCTTGAACACTGAAGCTTTCTTT. It is translated as CASRGALNTEAFF. The chain carries TRBV7-9 and TRBJ1-1, with D maybe TRBD1 (6 bases). Trimming left V 6 bases short and J 0 bases short, with 8 bases between. CDR3 length: 13 residues. The germline gives CDR1 SEHNR, CDR2 FQNEAQ (reference sequence).

In DNA, the CDR3 is TGCAGCGTGGGCCAGGTGGTGGATACGCAGTATTTT. It is translated as CSVGQVVDTQYF. The chain uses TRBV29-1 and TRBJ2-3; D is uncertain. In germline, CDR1 is SQVTM, CDR2 ANQGSEA. The V and J ends lost 6 bases and 6 bases respectively, with 13 bases between them. CDR3 length: 12 residues.

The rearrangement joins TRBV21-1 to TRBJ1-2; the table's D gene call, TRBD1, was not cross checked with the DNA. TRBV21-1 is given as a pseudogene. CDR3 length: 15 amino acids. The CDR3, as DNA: TGTGCCAGCAGCAGGGTGGGAAGACAGGTATATGGCTACACCTTC. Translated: CASSRVGRQVYGYTF.

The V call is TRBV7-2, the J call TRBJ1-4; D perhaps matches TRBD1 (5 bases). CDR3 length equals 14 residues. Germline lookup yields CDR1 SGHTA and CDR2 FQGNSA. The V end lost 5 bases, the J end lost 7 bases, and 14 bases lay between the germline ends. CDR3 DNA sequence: TGTGCCAGCAGCCTGACAGCCGGCAGTGAAAAACTGTTTTTT. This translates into CASSLTAGSEKLFF.

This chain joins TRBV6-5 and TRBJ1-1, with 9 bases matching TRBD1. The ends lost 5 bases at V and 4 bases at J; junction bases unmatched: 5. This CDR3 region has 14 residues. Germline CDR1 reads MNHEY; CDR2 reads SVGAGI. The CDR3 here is CASSHTGGGTEAFF. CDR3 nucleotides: TGTGCCAGCAGTCATACAGGGGGCGGCACTGAAGCTTTCTTT.

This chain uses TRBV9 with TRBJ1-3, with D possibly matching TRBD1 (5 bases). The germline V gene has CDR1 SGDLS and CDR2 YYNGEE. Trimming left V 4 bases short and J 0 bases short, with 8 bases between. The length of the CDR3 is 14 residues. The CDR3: CASSPGPSGNTIYF. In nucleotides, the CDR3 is TGTGCCAGCAGCCCAGGGCCCTCTGGAAACACCATATATTTT.

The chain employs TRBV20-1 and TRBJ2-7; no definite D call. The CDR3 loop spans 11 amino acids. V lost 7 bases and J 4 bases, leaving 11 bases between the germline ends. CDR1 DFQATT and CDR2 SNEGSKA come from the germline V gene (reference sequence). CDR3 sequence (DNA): TGCAGTGGAACTGTTTCATACGAGCAGTACTTC. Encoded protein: CSGTVSYEQYF.

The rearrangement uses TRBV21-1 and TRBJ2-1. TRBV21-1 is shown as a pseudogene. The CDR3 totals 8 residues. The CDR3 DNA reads TGTGCCAGCAATGAGCAGTTCTTC. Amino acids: CASNEQFF.

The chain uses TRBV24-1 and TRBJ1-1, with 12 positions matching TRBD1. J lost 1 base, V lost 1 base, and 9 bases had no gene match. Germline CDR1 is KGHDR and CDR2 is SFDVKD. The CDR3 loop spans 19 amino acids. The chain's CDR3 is CATSDFRDRGLFWNTEAFF. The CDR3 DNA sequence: TGTGCCACCAGTGATTTTCGGGACAGGGGGCTTTTCTGGAACACTGAAGCTTTCTTT.

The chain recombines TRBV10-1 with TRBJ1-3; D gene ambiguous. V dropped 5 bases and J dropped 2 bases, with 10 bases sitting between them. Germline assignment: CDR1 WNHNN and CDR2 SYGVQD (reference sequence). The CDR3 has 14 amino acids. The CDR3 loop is CASSPGITGNTIYF. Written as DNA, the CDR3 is TGCGCCAGCAGTCCCGGGATAACTGGAAACACCATATATTTT.

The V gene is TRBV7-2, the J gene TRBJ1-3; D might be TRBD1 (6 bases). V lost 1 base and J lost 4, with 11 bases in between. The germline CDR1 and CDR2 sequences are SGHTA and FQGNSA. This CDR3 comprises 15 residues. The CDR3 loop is CASSLDDRLGNTIYF. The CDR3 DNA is TGTGCCAGCAGCTTAGATGACAGGTTGGGAAACACCATATATTTT.

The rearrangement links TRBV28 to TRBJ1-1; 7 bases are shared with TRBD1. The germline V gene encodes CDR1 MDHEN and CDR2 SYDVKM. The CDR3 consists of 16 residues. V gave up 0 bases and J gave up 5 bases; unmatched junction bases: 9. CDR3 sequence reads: CASSLWLRGSRTEAFF. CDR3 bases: TGTGCCAGCAGTTTATGGCTCAGGGGGAGTAGGACTGAAGCTTTCTTT.

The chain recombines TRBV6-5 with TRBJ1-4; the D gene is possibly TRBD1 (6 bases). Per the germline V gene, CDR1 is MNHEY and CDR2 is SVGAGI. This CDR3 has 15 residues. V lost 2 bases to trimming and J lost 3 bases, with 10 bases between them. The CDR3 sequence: CASSYGGAANEKLFF. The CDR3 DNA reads TGTGCCAGCAGTTACGGGGGGGCAGCTAATGAAAAACTGTTTTTT.

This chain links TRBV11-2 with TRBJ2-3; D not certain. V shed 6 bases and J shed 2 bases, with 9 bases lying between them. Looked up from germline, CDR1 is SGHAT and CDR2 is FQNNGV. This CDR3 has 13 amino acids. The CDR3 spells CASSPVFTDTQYF. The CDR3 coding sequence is TGTGCCAGCAGTCCAGTCTTCACAGATACGCAGTATTTT.

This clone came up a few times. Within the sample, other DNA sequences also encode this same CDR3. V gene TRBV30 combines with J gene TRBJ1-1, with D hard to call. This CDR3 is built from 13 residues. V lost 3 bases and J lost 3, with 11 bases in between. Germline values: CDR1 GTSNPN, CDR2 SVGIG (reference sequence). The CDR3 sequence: CAWSEGSHTEAFF. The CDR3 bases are TGTGCCTGGAGCGAAGGCTCCCACACTGAAGCTTTCTTT. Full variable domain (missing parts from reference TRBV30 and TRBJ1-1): SQTIHQWPATLVQPVGSPLSLECTVEGTSNPNLYWYRQAAGRGLQLLFYSVGIGQISSEVPQNLSASRPQDRQFILSSKKLLLSDSGFYLCAWSEGSHTEAFFGQGTRLTVV.

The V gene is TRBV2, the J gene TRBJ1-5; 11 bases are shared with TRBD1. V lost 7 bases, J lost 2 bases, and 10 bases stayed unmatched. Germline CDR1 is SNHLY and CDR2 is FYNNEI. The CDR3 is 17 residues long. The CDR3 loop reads CASNCRDRGICNQPQHF. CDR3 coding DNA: TGTGCCAGCAACTGTCGGGACAGGGGGATATGCAATCAGCCCCAGCATTTT.

CDR3 sequence reads: CASSVADLGYGYTF. In DNA form, the CDR3 reads TGTGCCAGCAGCGTAGCCGATTTGGGATATGGCTACACCTTC. The chain combines TRBV9 with TRBJ1-2; no definite D call. Germline CDR1 and CDR2: SGDLS and YYNGEE. Trimming cost V 0 bases and J 5 bases, with 11 bases left between them. The CDR3 sequence is 14 residues long.

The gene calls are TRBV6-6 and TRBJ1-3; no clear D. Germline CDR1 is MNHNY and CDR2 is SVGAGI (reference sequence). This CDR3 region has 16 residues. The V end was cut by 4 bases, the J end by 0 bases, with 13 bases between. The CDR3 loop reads CASSFSGRNSGNTIYF. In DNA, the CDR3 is TGTGCCAGCAGTTTTTCCGGCAGAAACTCTGGAAACACCATATATTTT.